This paragraph reports one TCR beta chain. This specimen comes from a study of shared T cell receptors in the human thymus. This CDR3 region has 16 residues. The germline V gene has CDR1 SGHVS and CDR2 FNYEAQ. Unmatched junction bases numbered 5, after V lost 0 bases and J lost 4 bases. Clones were sequenced by immunoSEQ multiplex PCR, and TCRdb holds only the in-frame ones, with some missing. The sample consists of approximately 760,000 clones, roughly 88% of them appearing once. These data are also associated with another study on human thymus T cells. That source reports: Corrective heart surgery yielded the resections from which the thymus tissue came.

What was sequenced was thymocytes. The TCR comes from a girl less than two years old with a congenital heart defect. The rearrangement links TRBV7-6 to TRBJ2-1, with 8 bases identical to TRBD2. CDR3 nucleotide sequence: TGTGCCAGCAGCTTAGCTTCGCGGGGGGTTTACAATGAGCAGTTCTTC. It translates to CASSLASRGVYNEQFF.